Shown below are 25 T cell receptor beta chains from a single sample sequenced in a study of blood T cell repertoires in COVID-19. The data were produced by immunoSEQ multiplex PCR, yet TCRdb's version contains in-frame clones alone and is incomplete. The table includes nearly 55,000 clones, 60% to 85% detected once. The specimen was peripheral blood. The origin of the receptors is a human donor with active or convalescent COVID-19. The donor label of this sample is uncertain.

J is TRBJ1-4 and V is TRBV11-3; D may be TRBD1 (5 bases). Trimming pared 11 bases from V and 5 bases from J, leaving 9 bases between. Germline lookup yields CDR1 SGHNT and CDR2 YENEEA. This CDR3 contains 11 residues. The CDR3 reads CASGGNEKLFF. The CDR3 DNA is TGTGCCTCCGGGGGGAATGAAAAACTGTTTTTT.

This chain connects TRBV28 to TRBJ1-1; 7 bases match TRBD1. Germline CDR1 MDHEN, CDR2 SYDVKM. The CDR3 loop spans 14 amino acids. Trimming cost V 7 bases and J 4 bases; bases outside gene matches: 9. CDR3 DNA sequence: TGTGCCAGCACCATCCAACAGGGGACCACTGAAGCTTTCTTT. It is translated as CASTIQQGTTEAFF. Full variable domain (rest looked up from reference TRBV28 and TRBJ1-1): DVKVTQSSRYLVKRTGEKVFLECVQDMDHENMFWYRQDPGLGLRLIYFSYDVKMKEKGDIPEGYSVSREKKERFSLILESASTNQTSMYLCASTIQQGTTEAFFGQGTRLTVV.

The chain has TRBV4-1 and TRBJ2-1, with 14 bases that match TRBD2. The germline V gene has CDR1 MGHRA and CDR2 YSYEKL. The CDR3 sequence is 19 residues long. With 1 base clipped from V and 0 bases from J, the junction kept 5 bases outside the gene matches. Here the CDR3 reads CASSQGGGTSGSSYNEQFF. CDR3 bases: TGCGCCAGCAGCCAAGGGGGTGGGACTAGCGGGAGCTCCTACAATGAGCAGTTCTTC.

The chain has TRBV6-5 and TRBJ1-1; D unclear. CDR3 length: 13 residues. Trimming took 5 bases from V and 0 from J, leaving 7 bases between them. Per germline, CDR1 MNHEY and CDR2 SVGAGI. The CDR3 loop reads CASSPIMNTEAFF. The CDR3 coding sequence is TGTGCCAGCAGTCCCATCATGAACACTGAAGCTTTCTTT.

The chain carries TRBV5-5 and TRBJ2-5; 9 bases map to TRBD1. From germline, CDR1 is SGHKS and CDR2 YYEKEE (reference sequence). CDR3 length: 15 residues. V lost 4 bases, J lost 1 base, and 5 bases stayed unmatched. CDR3 nucleotide sequence: TGTGCCAGCAGCCGACAGGGGGGGGCCCAAGAGACCCAGTACTTC. It specifies CASSRQGGAQETQYF.

This rearrangement joins TRBV6-1 to TRBJ2-1; 8 bases fit TRBD2. This CDR3 spans 15 amino acids. In germline, CDR1 is MNHNS, CDR2 SASEGT. With V trimmed by 3 bases and J by 9 bases, 10 bases remained unmatched. CDR3 loop: CASSDRSGGPGEQFF. Written as DNA, the CDR3 is TGTGCCAGCAGTGATAGGTCGGGAGGGCCGGGTGAGCAGTTCTTC.

The chain joins TRBV7-8 to TRBJ1-3, with D tentatively TRBD1 (6 bases). V dropped 5 bases and J dropped 2 bases, with 13 bases sitting between them. CDR3 length: 15 residues. Germline CDR1 and CDR2: SGHVS and FQNEAQ. CDR3 sequence: CASSPRGKTGNTIYF. CDR3 DNA sequence: TGTGCCAGCAGCCCCAGGGGTAAAACTGGAAACACCATATATTTT.

The V gene is TRBV7-3, the J gene TRBJ2-7, with 10 bases identical to TRBD2. V lost 2 bases, J lost 5 bases, and 6 bases stayed unmatched. The CDR3 consists of 15 residues. The germline V gene encodes CDR1 SGHTA and CDR2 FQGTGA. The CDR3 DNA is TGTGCCAGCAGCTTATCTCCTAGCGGGAGCAACGAGCAGTACTTC. Its translation: CASSLSPSGSNEQYF.

This clone has more than one count but fewer than ten. V usage is TRBV15 and J usage is TRBJ1-6, with D maybe TRBD1 (5 bases). Germline V CDR1 and CDR2: LNHNV, YYDKDF (reference sequence). The CDR3 spans 16 residues. V shed 0 bases and J shed 9 bases, with 15 bases lying between them. In nucleotides, the CDR3 is TGTGCCACCAGCAGAGAACCGCGGGGGTCCTTTTCACCCCTCCACTTT. Translated, it gives CATSREPRGSFSPLHF.

V and J are TRBV7-9 and TRBJ2-7; 9 bases align to TRBD1. This CDR3 has 16 amino acids. V lost 5 bases and J lost 1; bases outside the gene matches: 9. The germline V gene encodes CDR1 SEHNR and CDR2 FQNEAQ (reference sequence). The CDR3 spells CASSGDGTGRSYEQYF. The DNA of the CDR3 is TGTGCCAGCAGCGGAGATGGGACAGGGAGATCCTACGAGCAGTACTTC.

The chain carries TRBV3-1 (or the pseudogene TRBV3-2) and TRBJ2-7; maybe TRBD1 (6 bases). CDR3 length: 14 residues. CDR1 and CDR2 (germline): LGHDT, YNNKEL (reference sequence). The V and J ends lost 4 bases and 2 bases respectively, with 12 bases between them. The CDR3 DNA reads TGTGCCAGCAGCCCCGGGACAACAGCCTACGAGCAGTACTTC. This translates into CASSPGTTAYEQYF.

This chain uses TRBV10-1 with TRBJ1-6, with unresolved D. Trimming stripped 0 bases from V and 7 bases from J, with 7 bases between. The CDR3 is made up of 14 amino acids. Germline assignment: CDR1 WNHNN and CDR2 SYGVQD (reference sequence). The CDR3, as DNA: TGCGCCAGCAGTGAGTCTCAGGCCAATTCACCCCTCCACTTT. Its protein product is CASSESQANSPLHF.

This clone was seen only once. The genes are TRBV14 and TRBJ2-6; TRBD2 matches at 7 bases. CDR1 SGHDN and CDR2 FVKESK come from the germline V gene. Trimming removed 4 bases from V and 1 base from J; junction bases left unmatched: 4. This CDR3 has 16 amino acids. This CDR3 is CASSRMRGSGANVLTF. The CDR3 DNA sequence: TGTGCCAGCAGCCGGATGCGGGGGTCTGGGGCCAACGTCCTGACTTTC.

V gene TRBV7-2 combines with J gene TRBJ1-6, with a tentative D call TRBD1 (6 bases). This CDR3 comprises 15 residues. From germline, CDR1 is SGHTA and CDR2 FQGNSA. V lost 2 bases and J lost 3, with 8 bases in between. The CDR3 sequence: CASSLPRGYNSPLHF. CDR3 coding DNA: TGTGCCAGCAGCTTACCCAGGGGCTATAATTCACCCCTCCACTTT.

This chain uses TRBV5-6 with TRBJ2-7, with 7 bases aligning to TRBD1. CDR3 length: 14 residues. J was trimmed by 2 bases and V by 3 bases; bases with no gene match: 5. Germline CDR1 SGHDT, CDR2 YYEEEE. CDR3 DNA: TGTGCCAGCAGCTCGACAGGGTCGGCCTACGAGCAGTACTTC. This gives the protein CASSSTGSAYEQYF. The whole variable domain, remainder taken from reference TRBV5-6 and TRBJ2-7, is DAGVTQSPTHLIKTRGQQVTLRCSPKSGHDTVSWYQQALGQGPQFIFQYYEEEERQRGNFPDRFSGHQFPNYSSELNVNALLLGDSALYLCASSSTGSAYEQYFGPGTRLTVT.

This clone was counted between two and nine times. CDR3 residues: CAWIKNTEAFF. CDR3 sequence (DNA): TGTGCCTGGATCAAGAACACTGAAGCTTTCTTT. This chain joins TRBV30 and TRBJ1-1; D not certain. This CDR3 has 11 amino acids. V was shortened by 4 bases and J by 1 base, with 4 bases between the two germline ends. The germline gives CDR1 GTSNPN, CDR2 SVGIG (reference sequence).

This clone occurred once. This chain joins TRBV28 and TRBJ2-7, with D uncertain. V lost 2 bases to trimming and J lost 2 bases, with 10 bases between them. Looked up from germline, CDR1 is MDHEN and CDR2 is SYDVKM. CDR3 length: 14 residues. The DNA of the CDR3 is TGTGCCAGCAGTTTAGGTCCGAGGACCTACGAGCAGTACTTC. The encoded protein is CASSLGPRTYEQYF.

CDR3: CRTGVAYNEQFF. The CDR3 region has the DNA TGTAGGACAGGGGTCGCGTACAATGAGCAGTTCTTC. The V gene is TRBV5-5, the J gene TRBJ2-1; 9 nucleotides align to TRBD1. Germline CDR1 reads SGHKS; CDR2 reads YYEKEE (reference sequence). The CDR3 consists of 12 residues.

CDR3 sequence (DNA): TGTGCCAGCAGTCCCCCGTGGGGGAGGGGCAATCAGCCCCAGCATTTT. This gives the protein CASSPPWGRGNQPQHF. The chain links TRBV28 to TRBJ1-5, with D possibly matching TRBD1 (5 bases). CDR3 length equals 16 residues. Between the trimmed V and J ends, which lost 5 bases and 2 bases, there was a span of 16 bases. Germline CDR1 and CDR2: MDHEN and SYDVKM.

There are a few counts of this clone. The chain is built from TRBV5-4 and TRBJ2-4; possibly TRBD1 for D (5 bases). V was pared by 4 bases and J by 3 bases, with 14 bases between. CDR3 size: 15 residues. Germline values: CDR1 SGHNT, CDR2 YYREEE (reference sequence). The CDR3 DNA sequence: TGTGCCAGCAGCCTTGCAGGGATTAGCAAAAACATTCAGTACTTC. This sequence encodes CASSLAGISKNIQYF.

The chain uses TRBV3-1 (or the pseudogene TRBV3-2) and TRBJ2-1; maybe TRBD2 (6 bases). The germline gives CDR1 LGHDT, CDR2 YNNKEL (reference sequence). Trimming took 0 bases from V and 0 from J, leaving 12 bases between them. CDR3 length equals 17 residues. CDR3 sequence reads: CASSQEQGLSSYNEQFF. CDR3 in DNA: TGTGCCAGCAGCCAAGAGCAGGGACTCAGCTCCTACAATGAGCAGTTCTTC.

This clone was found once. The chain couples TRBV27 to TRBJ2-7; D might be TRBD1 (5 bases). The germline CDR1 and CDR2 sequences are MNHEY and SMNVEV (reference sequence). V lost 8 bases and J lost 6, with 17 bases in between. The CDR3 is made up of 13 amino acids. CDR3 bases: TGTGCCAGCGCTAGGACACCTATCGTCGAGCAGTACTTC. Its protein product is CASARTPIVEQYF.

The chain is built from TRBV27 and TRBJ2-7, with 9 bases lining up with TRBD2. There are 15 residues in the CDR3. With V trimmed by 6 bases and J by 2 bases, 8 bases remained unmatched. Germline CDR1 MNHEY, CDR2 SMNVEV (reference sequence). The CDR3, as DNA: TGTGCCAGCAGGTACTCTAGCGGGAATGCCTACGAGCAGTACTTC. Its translation is CASRYSSGNAYEQYF.

Notes on this clone: This may stem from a read error, because a much larger clone lies one nucleotide away. The chain carries TRBV4-1 and TRBJ2-2; TRBD2 matches 8 bases. The CDR3 sequence is 15 residues long. In germline, CDR1 is MGHRA, CDR2 YSYEKL. The CDR3 DNA sequence: TGCCCCAGCAGCCTGCCCGGGGGGGGGACCGGGGAGCTGTTTTTT. It translates to CPSSLPGGGTGELFF.

This chain links TRBV20-1 with TRBJ1-6, with 7 bases that match TRBD1. This CDR3 is 14 amino acids long. V was pared by 3 bases and J by 7 bases, with 6 bases of the junction left unmatched. CDR1 and CDR2 from the germline V gene are DFQATT and SNEGSKA (reference sequence). CDR3 loop: CSASTGQRNSPLHF. The DNA of the CDR3 is TGCAGTGCTAGTACGGGACAGCGGAATTCACCCCTCCACTTT.